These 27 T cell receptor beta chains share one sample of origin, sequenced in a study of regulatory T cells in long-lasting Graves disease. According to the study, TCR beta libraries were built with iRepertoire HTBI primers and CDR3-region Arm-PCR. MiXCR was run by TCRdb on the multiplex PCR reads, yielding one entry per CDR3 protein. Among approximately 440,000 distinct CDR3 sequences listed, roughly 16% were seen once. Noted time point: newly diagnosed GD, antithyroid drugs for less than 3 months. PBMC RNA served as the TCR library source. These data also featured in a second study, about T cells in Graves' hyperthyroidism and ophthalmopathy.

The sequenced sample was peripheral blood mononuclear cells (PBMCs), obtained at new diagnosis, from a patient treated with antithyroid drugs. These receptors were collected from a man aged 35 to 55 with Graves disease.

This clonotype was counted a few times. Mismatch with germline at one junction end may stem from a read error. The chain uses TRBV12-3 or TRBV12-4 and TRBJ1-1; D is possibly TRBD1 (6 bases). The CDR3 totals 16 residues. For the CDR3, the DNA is TGTGCCGGCAGTTTACGGCAGGGGCCCTTGAACACTGAAGCTTTCTTT. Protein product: CAGSLRQGPLNTEAFF.

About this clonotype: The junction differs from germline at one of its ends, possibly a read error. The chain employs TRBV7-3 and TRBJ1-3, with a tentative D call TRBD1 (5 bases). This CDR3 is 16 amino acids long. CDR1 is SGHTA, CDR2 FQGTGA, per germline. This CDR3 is CASSWPRGVDGNTIHF. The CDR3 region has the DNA TGTGCCAGCAGCTGGCCCCGGGGGGTAGATGGAAACACCATACATTTT.

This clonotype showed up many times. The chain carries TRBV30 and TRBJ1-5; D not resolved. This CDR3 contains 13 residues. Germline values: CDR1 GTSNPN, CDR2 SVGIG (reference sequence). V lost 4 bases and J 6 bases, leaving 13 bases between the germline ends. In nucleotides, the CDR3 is TGTGCCTGGATAAACCTCCGGGGTCAGCCCCAGCATTTT. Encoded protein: CAWINLRGQPQHF.

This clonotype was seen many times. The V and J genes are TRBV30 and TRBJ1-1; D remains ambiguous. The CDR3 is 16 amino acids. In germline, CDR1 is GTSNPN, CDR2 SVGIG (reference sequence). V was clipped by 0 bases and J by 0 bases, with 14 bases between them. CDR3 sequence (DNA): TGTGCCTGGAGTGTACAAAGGGCCGCGTTGAACACTGAAGCTTTCTTT. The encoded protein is CAWSVQRAALNTEAFF.

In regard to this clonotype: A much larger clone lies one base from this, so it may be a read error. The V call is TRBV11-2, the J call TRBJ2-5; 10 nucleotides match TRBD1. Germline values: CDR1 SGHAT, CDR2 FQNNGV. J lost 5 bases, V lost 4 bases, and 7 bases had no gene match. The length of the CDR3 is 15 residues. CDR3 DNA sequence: TGTGCCAGCAGCTCGGGACAGGGGATGGACGAGACCCAGTACTTC. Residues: CASSSGQGMDETQYF. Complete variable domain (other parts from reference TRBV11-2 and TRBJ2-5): EAGVAQSPRYKIIEKRQSVAFWCNPISGHATLYWYQQILGQGPKLLIQFQNNGVVDDSQLPKDRFSAERLKGVDSTLKIQPAKLEDSAVYLCASSSGQGMDETQYFGPGTRLLVL.

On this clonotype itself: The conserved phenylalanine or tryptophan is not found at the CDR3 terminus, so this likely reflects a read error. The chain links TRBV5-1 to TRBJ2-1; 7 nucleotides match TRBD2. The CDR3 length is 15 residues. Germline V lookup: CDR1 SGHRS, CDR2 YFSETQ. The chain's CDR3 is CASSLGDYSYNEQFL. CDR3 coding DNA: TGTGCCAGCAGCTTGGGGGACTACTCCTACAATGAGCAGTTCCTC.

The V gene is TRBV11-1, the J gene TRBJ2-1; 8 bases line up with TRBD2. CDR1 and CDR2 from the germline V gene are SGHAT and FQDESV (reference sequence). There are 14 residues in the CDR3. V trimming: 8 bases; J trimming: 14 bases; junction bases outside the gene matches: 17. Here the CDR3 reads CASQASGGGGREFF. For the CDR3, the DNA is TGTGCCAGCCAGGCCAGCGGGGGCGGAGGGAGGGAGTTCTTC.

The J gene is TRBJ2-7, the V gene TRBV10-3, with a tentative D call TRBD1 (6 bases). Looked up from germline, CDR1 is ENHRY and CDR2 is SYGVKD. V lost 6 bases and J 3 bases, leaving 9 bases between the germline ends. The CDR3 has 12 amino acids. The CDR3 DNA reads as TGTGCCATCAGGGACAGTTACTACGAGCAGTACTTC. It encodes CAIRDSYYEQYF.

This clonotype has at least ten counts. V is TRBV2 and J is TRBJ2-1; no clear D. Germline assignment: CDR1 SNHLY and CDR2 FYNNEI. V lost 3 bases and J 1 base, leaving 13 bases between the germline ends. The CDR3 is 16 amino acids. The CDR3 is CASSERFELSYNEQFF. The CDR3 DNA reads TGTGCCAGCAGTGAGCGCTTTGAACTGTCCTACAATGAGCAGTTCTTC.

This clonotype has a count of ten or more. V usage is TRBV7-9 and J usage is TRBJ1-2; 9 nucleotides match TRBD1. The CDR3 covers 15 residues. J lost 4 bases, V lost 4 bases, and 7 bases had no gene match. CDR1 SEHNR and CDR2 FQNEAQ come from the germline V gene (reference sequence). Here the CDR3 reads CASSSDPGQGYGYTF. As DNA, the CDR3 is TGTGCCAGCAGCTCTGACCCGGGACAGGGCTATGGCTACACCTTC.

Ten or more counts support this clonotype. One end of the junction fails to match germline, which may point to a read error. The CDR3 here is CASSLRGADTQYF. The CDR3, as DNA: TGTGCCAGCAGCCTCCGCGGGGCAGATACGCAGTATTTT. The chain carries TRBV5-1 and TRBJ2-3, with a tentative D call TRBD2 (6 bases). The germline V gene has CDR1 SGHRS and CDR2 YFSETQ. The CDR3 has 13 residues.

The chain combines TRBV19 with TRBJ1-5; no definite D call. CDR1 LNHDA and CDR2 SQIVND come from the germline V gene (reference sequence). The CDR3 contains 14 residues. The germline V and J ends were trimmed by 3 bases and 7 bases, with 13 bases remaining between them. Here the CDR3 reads CASSIAREGQPQHF. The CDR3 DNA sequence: TGTGCCAGTAGTATCGCTAGGGAGGGACAGCCCCAGCATTTT.

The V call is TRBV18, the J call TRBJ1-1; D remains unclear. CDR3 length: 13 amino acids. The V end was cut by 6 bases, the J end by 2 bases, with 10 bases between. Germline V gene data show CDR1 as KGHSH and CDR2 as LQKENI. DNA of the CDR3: TGTGCCAGCTCCAGTTGGGAAAACACTGAAGCTTTCTTT. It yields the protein CASSSWENTEAFF.

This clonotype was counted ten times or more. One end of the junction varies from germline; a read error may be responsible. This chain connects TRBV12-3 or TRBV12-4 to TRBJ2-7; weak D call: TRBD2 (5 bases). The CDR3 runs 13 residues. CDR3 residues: CASSLALEGEQYF. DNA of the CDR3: TGTGCCAGCAGTCTAGCCCTAGAGGGCGAGCAGTACTTC.

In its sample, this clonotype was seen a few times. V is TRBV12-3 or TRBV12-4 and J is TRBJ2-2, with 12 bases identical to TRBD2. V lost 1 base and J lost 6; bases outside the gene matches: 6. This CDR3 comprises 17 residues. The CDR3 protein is CASSLGRLAGDPGELFF. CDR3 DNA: TGTGCCAGCAGTTTAGGGAGACTAGCGGGAGACCCCGGGGAGCTGTTTTTT.

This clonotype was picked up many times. The CDR3 here is CASSLLTVNTEAFF. In nucleotides, the CDR3 is TGTGCCAGCAGTCTCCTTACAGTGAACACTGAAGCTTTCTTT. This chain connects TRBV2 to TRBJ1-1, with D unclear. The V and J ends lost 5 bases and 0 bases respectively, with 10 bases between them. Germline V gene lookup returns CDR1 SNHLY and CDR2 FYNNEI. CDR3 size: 14 residues.

The CDR3 DNA reads as TGTGCCAGCACCCCGGGAAAGAGTCAGCCCCAGCATTTT. Protein sequence: CASTPGKSQPQHF. The V call is TRBV12-3 or TRBV12-4, the J call TRBJ1-5; D gene unclear. Deletions cut 7 bases from V and 6 bases from J, with 13 bases between. This CDR3 is built from 13 residues.

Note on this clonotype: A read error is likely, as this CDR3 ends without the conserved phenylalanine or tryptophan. The CDR3 sequence: CASSRDGAGEAFL. In nucleotides, the CDR3 is TGTGCCAGCAGTCGGGACGGGGCCGGTGAAGCTTTCCTT. The J gene is TRBJ1-1, the V gene TRBV12-3 or TRBV12-4; D might be TRBD1 (5 bases). The CDR3 loop spans 13 amino acids. V dropped 5 bases and J dropped 7 bases, with 14 bases sitting between them.

CDR3 residues: CASSPNGQGVSEELFF. The DNA for the CDR3 is TGTGCCAGCTCACCTAATGGGCAGGGCGTGTCCGAGGAGCTGTTTTTT. This chain joins TRBV18 and TRBJ2-2; D may be TRBD1 (5 bases). The ends were cut back, 3 bases at V and 10 bases at J, with 21 bases in the middle. The V gene's germline CDR1 is KGHSH and CDR2 LQKENI. The CDR3 totals 16 residues.

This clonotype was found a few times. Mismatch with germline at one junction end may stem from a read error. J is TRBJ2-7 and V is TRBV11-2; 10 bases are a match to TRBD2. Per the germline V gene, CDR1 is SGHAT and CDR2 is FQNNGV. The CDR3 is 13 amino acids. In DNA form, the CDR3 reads TGTGCCAGCAGCTTAGATCGGGCTAGCGGGAGTTTTTTC. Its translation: CASSLDRASGSFF.

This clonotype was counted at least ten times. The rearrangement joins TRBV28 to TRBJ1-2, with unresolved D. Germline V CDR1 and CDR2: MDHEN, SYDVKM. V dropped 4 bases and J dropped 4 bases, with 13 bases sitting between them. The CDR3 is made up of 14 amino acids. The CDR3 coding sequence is TGTGCCAGCAGTTCCCCGACTGACTTCTATGGCTACACCTTC. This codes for CASSSPTDFYGYTF.

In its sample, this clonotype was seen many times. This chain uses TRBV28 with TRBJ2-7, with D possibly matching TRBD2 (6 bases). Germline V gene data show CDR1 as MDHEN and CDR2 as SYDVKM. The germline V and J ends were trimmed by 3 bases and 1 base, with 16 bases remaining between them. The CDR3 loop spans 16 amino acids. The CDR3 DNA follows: TGTGCCAGCAGTTTTGGAATCCTAGCGCAATCCTACGAGCAGTACTTC. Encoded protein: CASSFGILAQSYEQYF. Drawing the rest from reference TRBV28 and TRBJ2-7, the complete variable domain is DVKVTQSSRYLVKRTGEKVFLECVQDMDHENMFWYRQDPGLGLRLIYFSYDVKMKEKGDIPEGYSVSREKKERFSLILESASTNQTSMYLCASSFGILAQSYEQYFGPGTRLTVT.

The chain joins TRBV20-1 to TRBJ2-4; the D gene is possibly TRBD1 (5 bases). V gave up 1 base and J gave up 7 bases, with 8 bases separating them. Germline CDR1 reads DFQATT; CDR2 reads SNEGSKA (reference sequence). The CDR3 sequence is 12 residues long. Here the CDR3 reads CSARGTTNIQYF. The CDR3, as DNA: TGCAGTGCTAGAGGGACAACGAACATTCAGTACTTC.

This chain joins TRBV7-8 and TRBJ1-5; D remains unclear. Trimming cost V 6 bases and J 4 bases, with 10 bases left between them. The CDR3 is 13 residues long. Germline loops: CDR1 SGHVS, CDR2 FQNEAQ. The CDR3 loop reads CASSPYENQPQHF. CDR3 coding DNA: TGTGCCAGCAGTCCTTATGAAAATCAGCCCCAGCATTTT. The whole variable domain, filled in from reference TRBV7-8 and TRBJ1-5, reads GAGVSQSPRYKVAKRGQDVALRCDPISGHVSLFWYQQALGQGPEFLTYFQNEAQLDKSGLPSDRFFAERPEGSVSTLKIQRTQQEDSAVYLCASSPYENQPQHFGDGTRLSIL.

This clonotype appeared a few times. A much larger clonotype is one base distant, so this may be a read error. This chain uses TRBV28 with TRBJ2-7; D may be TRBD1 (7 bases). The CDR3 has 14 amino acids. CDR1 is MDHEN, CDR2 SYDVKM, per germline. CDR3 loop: CASSLGGGLYEQHF. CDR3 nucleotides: TGTGCCAGCAGTTTAGGAGGGGGCCTCTACGAGCAGCACTTC.

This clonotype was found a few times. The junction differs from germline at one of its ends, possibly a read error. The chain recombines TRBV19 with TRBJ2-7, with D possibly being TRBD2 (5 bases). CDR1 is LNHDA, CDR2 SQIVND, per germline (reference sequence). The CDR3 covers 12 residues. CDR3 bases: TGTGCCAGTAGTATAGACTTGGACTCCTCACACTTC. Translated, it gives CASSIDLDSSHF.

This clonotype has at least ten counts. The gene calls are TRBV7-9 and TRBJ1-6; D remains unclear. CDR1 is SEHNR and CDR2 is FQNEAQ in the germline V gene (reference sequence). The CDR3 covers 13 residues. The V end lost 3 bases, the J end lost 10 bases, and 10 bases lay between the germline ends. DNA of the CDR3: TGTGCCAGCAGCTTGTCGGGGTCCTCACCCCTCCACTTT. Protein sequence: CASSLSGSSPLHF.